There are many counts of the clone carrying this T cell receptor (beta chain). CDR3 length: 12 amino acids. Germline CDR1 is LNHNV and CDR2 is YYDKDF (reference sequence). Deletions cut 0 bases from V and 10 bases from J, with 7 bases between. This entry belongs to a study of T cells after yellow fever vaccination. Synthesis of TCR cDNA relied on 5'RACE template switching, which attached a universal primer site and UMIs. MiXCR was run by TCRdb on the 5' RACE reads, yielding one entry per CDR3 protein. The table has some 420,000 distinct CDR3 sequences, 18% seen once; the top ten hold 18%. Sequenced material: PBMCs, taken before the yellow fever booster vaccination. The chain recombines TRBV15 with TRBJ2-1; no clear D gene. The clonotype comes from a man younger than 35 who received the YFV17D yellow fever vaccine. This CDR3 is CATSRDWTEQFF. The CDR3 DNA sequence: TGTGCCACCAGCAGAGATTGGACCGAGCAGTTCTTC. The variable domain in full, with the rest retrieved from reference TRBV15 and TRBJ2-1, is DAMVIQNPRYQVTQFGKPVTLSCSQTLNHNVMYWYQQKSSQAPKLLFHYYDKDFNNEADTPDNFQSRRPNTSFCFLDIRSPGLGDTAMYLCATSRDWTEQFFGPGTRLTVL.